What follows are 7 T cell receptor beta chains derived from one specimen sequenced in a study of blood T cell repertoires in COVID-19. Sequenced by immunoSEQ multiplex PCR; TCRdb stores in-frame clones only, minus some. The data show 130,000 to 150,000 clones, 85% seen once. Input material: peripheral blood. These receptors came from a human donor with acute or convalescent COVID-19. The donor label of this sample is uncertain.

This chain uses TRBV19 with TRBJ1-2; TRBD1 matches 11 bases. Germline CDR1 and CDR2: LNHDA and SQIVND (reference sequence). The CDR3 is made up of 15 amino acids. The V gene end was trimmed by 6 bases and the J gene end by 2 bases; junction bases not matched to a gene: 5. CDR3 sequence: CASRKGQGVNYGYTF. The CDR3, as DNA: TGTGCCAGTAGGAAGGGACAGGGGGTCAACTATGGCTACACCTTC.

The rearrangement joins TRBV6-6 to TRBJ1-5, with TRBD1 matching 7 bases. Germline V CDR1 and CDR2: MNHNY, SVGAGI (reference sequence). The V and J ends lost 6 bases and 0 bases, in that order; junction bases with no gene match: 5. The CDR3 covers 15 residues. The CDR3 coding sequence is TGTGCCAGCAGCCACAGGGACAGTAGCAATCAGCCCCAGCATTTT. Its translation is CASSHRDSSNQPQHF.

The chain links TRBV28 to TRBJ1-6, with 9 bases matching TRBD1. V was pared by 5 bases and J by 0 bases, with 5 bases of the junction left unmatched. Germline CDR1 and CDR2: MDHEN and SYDVKM. This CDR3 is built from 17 residues. The CDR3 region is CASSTGGAGSYNSPLHF. CDR3 DNA: TGTGCCAGCAGTACAGGGGGCGCGGGCTCCTATAATTCACCCCTCCACTTT.

This sequence joins TRBV2 and TRBJ2-3; no clear D. The germline V gene has CDR1 SNHLY and CDR2 FYNNEI. V gave up 3 bases and J gave up 6 bases, with 13 bases separating them. This CDR3 spans 14 amino acids. This chain's CDR3 is CASSEQVLSDTQYF. The CDR3 coding sequence is TGTGCCAGCAGTGAGCAGGTTTTATCTGATACGCAGTATTTT.

V and J are TRBV4-2 and TRBJ1-2; D is undetermined. V lost 1 base and J 2 bases, leaving 8 bases between the germline ends. This CDR3 is 14 amino acids long. Germline CDR1 reads LGHNA; CDR2 reads YNFKEQ. The CDR3, as DNA: TGTGCCAGCAGCCAAGCTACCGGGAACTATGGCTACACCTTC. Translating gives CASSQATGNYGYTF.

The V and J genes are TRBV19 and TRBJ1-5; possible D gene TRBD1, 6 bases. Germline V CDR1 and CDR2: LNHDA, SQIVND (reference sequence). The CDR3 totals 16 residues. The V end was cut by 5 bases, the J end by 2 bases, with 16 bases between. The CDR3, as DNA: TGTGCCAGTAGTCTCGGAGCCGCAGGGGGCAATCAGCCCCAGCATTTT. This encodes CASSLGAAGGNQPQHF.

The rearrangement links TRBV6-2 or TRBV6-3 to TRBJ1-4, with 7 bases lining up with TRBD1. Germline V gene sequence: CDR1 MNHEY, CDR2 SVGEGT. The ends lost 7 bases at V and 8 bases at J; junction bases unmatched: 19. CDR3 length: 17 residues. CDR3: CASTPDRANRASEKLFF. The CDR3 DNA sequence: TGTGCCAGCACCCCAGACAGGGCCAACCGCGCTTCGGAAAAACTGTTTTTT.